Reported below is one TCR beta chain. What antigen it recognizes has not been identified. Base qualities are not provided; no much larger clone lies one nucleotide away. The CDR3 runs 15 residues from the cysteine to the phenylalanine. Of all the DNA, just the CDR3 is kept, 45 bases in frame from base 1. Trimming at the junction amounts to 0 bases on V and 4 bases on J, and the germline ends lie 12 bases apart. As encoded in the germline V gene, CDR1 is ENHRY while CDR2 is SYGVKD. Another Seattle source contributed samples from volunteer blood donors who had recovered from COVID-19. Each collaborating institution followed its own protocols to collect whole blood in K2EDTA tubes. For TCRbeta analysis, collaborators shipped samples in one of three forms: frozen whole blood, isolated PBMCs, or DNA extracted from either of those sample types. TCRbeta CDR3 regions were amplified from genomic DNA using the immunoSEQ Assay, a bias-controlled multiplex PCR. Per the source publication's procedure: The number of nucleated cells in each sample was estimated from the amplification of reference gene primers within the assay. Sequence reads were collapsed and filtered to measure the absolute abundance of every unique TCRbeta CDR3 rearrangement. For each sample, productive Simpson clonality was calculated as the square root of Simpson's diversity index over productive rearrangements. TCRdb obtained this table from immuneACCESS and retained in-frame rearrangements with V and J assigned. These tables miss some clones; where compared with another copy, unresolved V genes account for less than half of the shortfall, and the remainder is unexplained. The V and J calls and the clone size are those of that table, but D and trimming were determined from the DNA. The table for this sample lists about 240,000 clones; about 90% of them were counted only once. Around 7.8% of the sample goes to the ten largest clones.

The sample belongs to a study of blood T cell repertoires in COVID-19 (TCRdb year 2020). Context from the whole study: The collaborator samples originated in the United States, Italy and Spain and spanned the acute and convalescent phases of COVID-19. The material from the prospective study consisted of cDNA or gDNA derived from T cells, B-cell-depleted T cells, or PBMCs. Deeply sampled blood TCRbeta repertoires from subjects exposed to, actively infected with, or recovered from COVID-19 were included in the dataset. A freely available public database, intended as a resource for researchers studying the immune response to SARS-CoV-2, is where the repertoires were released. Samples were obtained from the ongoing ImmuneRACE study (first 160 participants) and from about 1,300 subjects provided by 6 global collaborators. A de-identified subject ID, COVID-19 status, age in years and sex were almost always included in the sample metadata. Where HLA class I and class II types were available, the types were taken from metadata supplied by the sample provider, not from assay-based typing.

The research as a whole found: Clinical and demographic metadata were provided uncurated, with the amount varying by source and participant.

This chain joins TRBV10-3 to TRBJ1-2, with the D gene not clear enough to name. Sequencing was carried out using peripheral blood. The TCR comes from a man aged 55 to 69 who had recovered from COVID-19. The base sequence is TGTGCCATCAGTGAGTCGATTGTACAGACCTATGGCTACACCTTC. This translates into CAISESIVQTYGYTF.